The source of this T cell receptor (beta chain) is a study of blood T cell repertoires in COVID-19. Study summary: From the United States, Italy and Spain came samples of acute and convalescent COVID-19. T cells, B-cell-depleted T cells, or PBMCs supplied cDNA or gDNA.

Per the authors' pipeline: Estimation of nucleated cell counts was performed using reference gene primer amplification. Clones were sequenced by immunoSEQ multiplex PCR, and TCRdb holds only the in-frame ones, with some missing. The DNA gave D and trimming, while V, J and clone size come from that table. The sample contains roughly 670,000 clones, approximately 90% of which appear only once. Deletions cut 0 bases from V and 0 bases from J, with 10 bases between. The V gene's germline CDR1 is SGDLS and CDR2 YYNGEE. This CDR3 contains 15 residues. This clonotype originated in a woman between 18 and 29 years old with acute or convalescent COVID-19. The sequenced material came from peripheral blood. The gene calls are TRBV9 and TRBJ2-7; D gene uncertain. The CDR3 reads CASSVGSSYSYEQYF. In DNA form, the CDR3 reads TGTGCCAGCAGCGTAGGGAGTTCGTACTCCTACGAGCAGTACTTC.